This T cell receptor (beta chain) is drawn from a study of blood T cell repertoires in COVID-19. Overall study context: Whether acute or convalescent, the COVID-19 samples came from the United States, Italy and Spain.

The CDR3 is 13 residues long. Germline lookup yields CDR1 SGHTA and CDR2 FQGTGA. V lost 4 bases and J 3 bases, leaving 9 bases between the germline ends. Adults between roughly 18 and 90 years of age took part from 20 to 25 US areas. Repertoires were generated with immunoSEQ multiplex PCR, while TCRdb's copy carries only in-frame clones and drops some. The sample lists 300,000 to 350,000 clones, 70% to 90% occurring once. V usage is TRBV7-3 and J usage is TRBJ1-1; D not resolved. The TCR sequence derives from a woman aged 40 to 50 with acute COVID-19. Sequences were obtained from PBMCs or T cells enriched from blood (not recorded which). CDR3 sequence (DNA): TGTGCCAGCAGCTCAACGCGAGACACTGAAGCTTTCTTT. Protein sequence: CASSSTRDTEAFF.